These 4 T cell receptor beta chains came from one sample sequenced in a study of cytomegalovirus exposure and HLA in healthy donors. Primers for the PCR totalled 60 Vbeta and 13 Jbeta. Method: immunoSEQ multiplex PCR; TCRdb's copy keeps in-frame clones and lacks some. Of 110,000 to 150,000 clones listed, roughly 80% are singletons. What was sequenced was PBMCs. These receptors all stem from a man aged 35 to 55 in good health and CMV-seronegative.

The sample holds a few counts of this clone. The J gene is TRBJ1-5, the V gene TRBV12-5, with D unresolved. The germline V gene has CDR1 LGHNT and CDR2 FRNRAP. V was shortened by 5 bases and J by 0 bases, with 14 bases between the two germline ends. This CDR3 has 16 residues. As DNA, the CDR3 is TGTGCTAGTGGTGATGAACGGGGAAATAGCAATCAGCCCCAGCATTTT. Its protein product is CASGDERGNSNQPQHF.

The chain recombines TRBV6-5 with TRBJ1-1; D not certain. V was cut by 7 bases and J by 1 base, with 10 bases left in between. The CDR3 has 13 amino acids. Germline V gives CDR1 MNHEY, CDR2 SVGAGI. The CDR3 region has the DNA TGTGCCAGCACCCTGAAACAGAACACTGAAGCTTTCTTT. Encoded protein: CASTLKQNTEAFF.

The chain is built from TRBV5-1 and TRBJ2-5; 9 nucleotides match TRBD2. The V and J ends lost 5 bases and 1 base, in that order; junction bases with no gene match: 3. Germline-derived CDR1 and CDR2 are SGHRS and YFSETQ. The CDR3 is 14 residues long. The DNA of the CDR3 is TGCGCCAGCAGGACTAGCGGCCTCCAAGAGACCCAGTACTTC. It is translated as CASRTSGLQETQYF.

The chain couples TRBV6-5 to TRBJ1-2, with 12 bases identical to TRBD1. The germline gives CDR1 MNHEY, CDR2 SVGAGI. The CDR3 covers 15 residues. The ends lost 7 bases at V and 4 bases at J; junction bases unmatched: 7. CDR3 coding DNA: TGTGCCAGCACTCGGGACAGGGGGCTGAGCTATGGCTACACCTTC. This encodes CASTRDRGLSYGYTF.